The clone carrying this T cell receptor beta chain was seen repeatedly, ten times or more. Indicated time point: newly diagnosed GD, antithyroid drugs for less than 3 months. There was RNA extracted from PBMCs, and the TCR library was made from it. HTBI primers from iRepertoire and Arm-PCR of CDR3 regions yielded the TCR beta libraries. From the multiplex PCR reads, TCRdb called clonotypes with MiXCR, one entry per CDR3 protein. This repertoire shows hundreds of thousands of distinct CDR3 sequences, over 15% found once; its top ten account for roughly 27%. This entry comes from a study of regulatory T cells in long-lasting Graves disease. The same sample was also studied in work on T cells in Graves' hyperthyroidism and ophthalmopathy.

The receptor's source is a man between 40 and 49 years old with Graves disease. The sample was peripheral blood mononuclear cells (PBMCs), taken at new diagnosis, from a patient treated with antithyroid drugs.

In DNA, the CDR3 is TGTGCCAGCAGCCAAGTGAAGGGACAGGGAGGCACAGATACGCAGTATTTT. Protein sequence: CASSQVKGQGGTDTQYF. The chain uses TRBV4-2 and TRBJ2-3, with 9 bases fitting TRBD1. CDR3 length equals 17 residues. V gave up 1 base and J gave up 1 base; unmatched junction bases: 6. From germline, CDR1 is LGHNA and CDR2 YNFKEQ.